Below, one TCR beta chain is given with its context. The record originates from a study of early T cells in non-severe SARS-CoV-2 infection. Study-level background: Sequencing targeted bulk RNA from unsorted whole blood, leaving chains unpaired.

The CDR3 spans 15 residues. The germline V gene encodes CDR1 SGHVS and CDR2 FQNEAQ. Trimming cost V 7 bases and J 7 bases; bases outside gene matches: 10. Individual cDNA molecules carried attached unique molecular identifiers. One entry per CDR3 protein, called by TCRdb with MiXCR from the 5' RACE reads. This sample has tens of thousands of distinct CDR3 sequences, with roughly a sixth found just once. This clonotype was sampled from an adult who was a healthcare worker with PCR-confirmed SARS-CoV-2 infection or an uninfected control (not recorded which). Sequencing used whole blood. V gene TRBV7-8 combines with J gene TRBJ1-6, with TRBD1 matching over 7 bases. The CDR3 here is CASTLGQVKNSPLHF. CDR3 coding DNA: TGTGCCAGCACCCTAGGACAGGTGAAAAATTCACCCCTCCACTTT.